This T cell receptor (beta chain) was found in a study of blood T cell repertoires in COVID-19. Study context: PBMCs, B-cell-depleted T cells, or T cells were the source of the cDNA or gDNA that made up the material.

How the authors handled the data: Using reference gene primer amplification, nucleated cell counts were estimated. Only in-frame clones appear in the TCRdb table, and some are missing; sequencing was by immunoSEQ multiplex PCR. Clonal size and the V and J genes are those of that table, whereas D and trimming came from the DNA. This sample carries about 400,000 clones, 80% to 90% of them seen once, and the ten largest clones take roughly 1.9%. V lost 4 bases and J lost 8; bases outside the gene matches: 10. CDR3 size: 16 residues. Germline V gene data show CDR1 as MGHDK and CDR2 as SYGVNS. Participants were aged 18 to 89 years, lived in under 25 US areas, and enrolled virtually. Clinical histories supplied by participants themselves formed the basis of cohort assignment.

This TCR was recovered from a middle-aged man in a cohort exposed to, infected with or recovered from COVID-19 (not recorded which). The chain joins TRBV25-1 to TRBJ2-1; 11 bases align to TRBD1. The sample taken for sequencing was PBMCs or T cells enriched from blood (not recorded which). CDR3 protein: CASSARRTGGIDEQFF. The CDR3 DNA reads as TGTGCCAGCAGTGCCAGGAGGACAGGGGGCATAGATGAGCAGTTCTTC.